Below, one T cell receptor beta chain is given with its context. Its antigen is undetermined. Blood was sampled at baseline, cycle 4 day 1, and cycle 7 day 1. This record belongs to a study of OX40 agonist ivuxolimab in advanced cancers. Whole-study findings and limits: Relatively little clonal expansion, among the lowest observed, appeared in partial responders at 0.1-3.0 mg/kg. At 0.1 to 3.0 mg/kg, CD4+ and CD8+ blood T cells expanded clonally by week 6. On average, CD8+ T cells showed a greater number of expanded clones than CD4+.

Libraries were prepared by immunoSEQ multiplex PCR; TCRdb keeps only in-frame clonotypes and omits some of them. The data contain 53,000 or so clones, about 81% of them singletons. Germline V gives CDR1 SGHRS, CDR2 YFSETQ. V dropped 4 bases and J dropped 5 bases, with 15 bases sitting between them. The CDR3 has 15 amino acids. V usage is TRBV5-1 and J usage is TRBJ2-2; no clear D gene. The sequences come from CD4+ or CD8+ T cells sorted from blood, collected in a trial of the OX40 agonist ivuxolimab. The sequence derives from an adult with an advanced solid tumor such as melanoma, head and neck, liver or kidney cancer. The CDR3 DNA follows: TGCGCCAGCAGCGGGCCCTACCGACAAACCGGGGAGCTGTTTTTT. This encodes CASSGPYRQTGELFF.